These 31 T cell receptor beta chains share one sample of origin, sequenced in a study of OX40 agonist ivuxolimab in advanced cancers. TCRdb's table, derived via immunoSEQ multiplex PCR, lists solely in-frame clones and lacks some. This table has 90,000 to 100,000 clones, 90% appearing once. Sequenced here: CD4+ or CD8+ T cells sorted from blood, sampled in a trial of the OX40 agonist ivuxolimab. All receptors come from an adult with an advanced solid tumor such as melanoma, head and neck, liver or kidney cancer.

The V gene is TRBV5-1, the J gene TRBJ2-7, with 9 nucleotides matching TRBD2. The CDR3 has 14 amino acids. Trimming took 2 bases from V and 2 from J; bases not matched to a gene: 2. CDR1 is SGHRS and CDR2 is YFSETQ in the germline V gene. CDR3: CASSFPSGAYEQYF. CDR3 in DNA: TGCGCCAGCAGCTTCCCTAGCGGGGCCTACGAGCAGTACTTC.

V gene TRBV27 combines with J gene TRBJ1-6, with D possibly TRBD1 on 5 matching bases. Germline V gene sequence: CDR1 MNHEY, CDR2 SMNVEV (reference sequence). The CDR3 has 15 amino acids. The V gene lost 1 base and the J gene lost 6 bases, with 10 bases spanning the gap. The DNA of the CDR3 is TGTGCCAGCAGTTTATTAGCACAGGTTAATTCACCCCTCCACTTT. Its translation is CASSLLAQVNSPLHF.

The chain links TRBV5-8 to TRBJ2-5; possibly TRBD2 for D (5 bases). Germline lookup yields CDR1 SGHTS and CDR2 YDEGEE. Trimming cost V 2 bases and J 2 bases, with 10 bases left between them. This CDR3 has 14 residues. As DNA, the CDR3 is TGTGCCAGCAGCTTTGAGCTAGCTCAAGAGACCCAGTACTTC. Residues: CASSFELAQETQYF.

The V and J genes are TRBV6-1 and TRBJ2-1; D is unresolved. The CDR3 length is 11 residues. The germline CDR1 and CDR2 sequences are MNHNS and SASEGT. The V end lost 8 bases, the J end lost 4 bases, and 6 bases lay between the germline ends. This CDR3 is CASGNYNEQFF. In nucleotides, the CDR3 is TGTGCCAGCGGGAATTACAATGAGCAGTTCTTC.

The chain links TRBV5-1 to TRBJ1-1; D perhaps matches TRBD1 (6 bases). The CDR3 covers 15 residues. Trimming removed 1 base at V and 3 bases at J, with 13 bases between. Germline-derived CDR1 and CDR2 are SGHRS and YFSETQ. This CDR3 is CASSLWGAADTEAFF. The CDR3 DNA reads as TGCGCCAGCAGCTTGTGGGGGGCGGCCGACACTGAAGCTTTCTTT.

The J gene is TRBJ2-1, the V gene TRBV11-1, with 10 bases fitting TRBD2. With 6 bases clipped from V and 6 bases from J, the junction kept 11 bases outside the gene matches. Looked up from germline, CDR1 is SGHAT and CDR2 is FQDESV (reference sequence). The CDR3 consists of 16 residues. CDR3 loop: CASSFLSGRTVNEQFF. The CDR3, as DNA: TGTGCCAGCAGTTTTCTTAGCGGGAGGACTGTCAATGAGCAGTTCTTC.

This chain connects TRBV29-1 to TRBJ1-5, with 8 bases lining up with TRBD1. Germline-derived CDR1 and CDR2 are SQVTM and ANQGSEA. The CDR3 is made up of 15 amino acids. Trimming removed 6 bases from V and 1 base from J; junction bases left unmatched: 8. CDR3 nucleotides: TGCAGCGTCTCAACAGGGGGAATAAGCAATCAGCCCCAGCATTTT. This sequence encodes CSVSTGGISNQPQHF.

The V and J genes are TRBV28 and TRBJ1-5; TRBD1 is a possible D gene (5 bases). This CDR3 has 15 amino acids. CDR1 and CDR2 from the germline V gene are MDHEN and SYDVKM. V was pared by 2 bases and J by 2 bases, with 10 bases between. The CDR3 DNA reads TGTGCCAGCAGTTTAGCAGGGCAGGGCAATCAGCCCCAGCATTTT. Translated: CASSLAGQGNQPQHF.

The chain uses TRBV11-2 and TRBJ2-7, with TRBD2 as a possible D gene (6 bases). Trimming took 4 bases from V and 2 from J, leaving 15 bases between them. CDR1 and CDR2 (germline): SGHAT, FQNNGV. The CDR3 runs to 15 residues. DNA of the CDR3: TGTGCCAGCAGCTCGAGGGGACGGACTACCTACGAGCAGTACTTC. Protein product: CASSSRGRTTYEQYF.

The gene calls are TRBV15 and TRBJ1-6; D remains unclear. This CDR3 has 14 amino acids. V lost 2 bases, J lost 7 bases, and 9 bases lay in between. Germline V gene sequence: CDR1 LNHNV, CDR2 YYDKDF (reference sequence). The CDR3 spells CATSRQAGNSPLHF. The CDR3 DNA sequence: TGTGCCACCAGCAGACAGGCAGGCAATTCACCCCTCCACTTT.

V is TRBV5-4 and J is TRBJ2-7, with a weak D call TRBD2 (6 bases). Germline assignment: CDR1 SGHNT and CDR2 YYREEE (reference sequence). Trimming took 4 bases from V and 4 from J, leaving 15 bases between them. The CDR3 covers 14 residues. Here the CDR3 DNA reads TGTGCCAGCAGCCGACCGGGAGAAAATTACGAGCAGTACTTC. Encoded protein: CASSRPGENYEQYF.

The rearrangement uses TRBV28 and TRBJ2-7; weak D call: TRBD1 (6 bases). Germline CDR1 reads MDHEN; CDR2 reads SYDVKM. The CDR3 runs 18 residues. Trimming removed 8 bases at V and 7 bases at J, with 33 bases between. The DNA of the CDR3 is TGTGCCAGCGGTACAGGGAAGCCTTACTCAAGAGAGGCCGCTGAGCAGTACTTC. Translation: CASGTGKPYSREAAEQYF.

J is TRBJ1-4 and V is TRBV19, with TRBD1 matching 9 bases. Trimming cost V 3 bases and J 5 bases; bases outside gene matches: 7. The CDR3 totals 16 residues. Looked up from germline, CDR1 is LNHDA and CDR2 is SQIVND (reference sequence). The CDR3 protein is CASSIPSGTGNEKLFF. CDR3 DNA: TGTGCCAGTAGTATCCCCTCCGGGACAGGGAATGAAAAACTGTTTTTT. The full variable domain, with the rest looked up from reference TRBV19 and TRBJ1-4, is DGGITQSPKYLFRKEGQNVTLSCEQNLNHDAMYWYRQDPGQGLRLIYYSQIVNDFQKGDIAEGYSVSREKKESFPLTVTSAQKNPTAFYLCASSIPSGTGNEKLFFGSGTQLSVL.

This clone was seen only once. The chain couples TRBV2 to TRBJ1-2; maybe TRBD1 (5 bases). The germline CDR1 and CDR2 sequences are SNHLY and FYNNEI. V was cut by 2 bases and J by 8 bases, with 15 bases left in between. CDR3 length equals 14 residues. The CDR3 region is CASSETGSPGGYTF. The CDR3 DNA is TGTGCCAGCAGTGAAACAGGTTCCCCAGGAGGCTACACCTTC.

In nucleotides, the CDR3 is TGTGCCAGCAGCCAATCCTTAGAAGAGACCCAGTACTTC. This translates into CASSQSLEETQYF. V gene TRBV16 combines with J gene TRBJ2-5; D not certain. The CDR3 spans 13 residues. CDR1 and CDR2 (germline): KGHSY, FQNENV. Deletions cut 0 bases from V and 3 bases from J, with 5 bases between. The complete variable domain, with remaining parts taken from reference TRBV16 and TRBJ2-5, reads GEEVAQTPKHLVRGEGQKAKLYCAPIKGHSYVFWYQQVLKNEFKFLISFQNENVFDETGMPKERFSAKCLPNSPCSLEIQATKLEDSAVYFCASSQSLEETQYFGPGTRLLVL.

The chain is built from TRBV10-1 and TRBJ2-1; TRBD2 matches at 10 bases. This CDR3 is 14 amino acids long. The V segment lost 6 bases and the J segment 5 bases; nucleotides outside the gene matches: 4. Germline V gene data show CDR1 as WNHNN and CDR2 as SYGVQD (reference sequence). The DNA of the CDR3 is TGCGCCAGCAGCGCAGGACTAGCGGACAATGAGCAGTTCTTC. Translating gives CASSAGLADNEQFF.

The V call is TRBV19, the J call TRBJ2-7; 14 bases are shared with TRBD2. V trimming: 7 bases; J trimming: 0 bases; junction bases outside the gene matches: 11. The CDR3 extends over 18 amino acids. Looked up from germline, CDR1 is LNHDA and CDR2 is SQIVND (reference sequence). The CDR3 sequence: CASTSGRLAGGSSYEQYF. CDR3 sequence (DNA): TGTGCCAGTACCTCAGGGCGACTAGCGGGGGGGAGCTCCTACGAGCAGTACTTC. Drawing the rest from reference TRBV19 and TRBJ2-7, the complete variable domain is DGGITQSPKYLFRKEGQNVTLSCEQNLNHDAMYWYRQDPGQGLRLIYYSQIVNDFQKGDIAEGYSVSREKKESFPLTVTSAQKNPTAFYLCASTSGRLAGGSSYEQYFGPGTRLTVT.

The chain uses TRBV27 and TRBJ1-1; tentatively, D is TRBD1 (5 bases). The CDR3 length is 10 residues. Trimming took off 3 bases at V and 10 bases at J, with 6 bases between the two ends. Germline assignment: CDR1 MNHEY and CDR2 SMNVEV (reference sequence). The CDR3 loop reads CASSLGVAFF. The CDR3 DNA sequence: TGTGCCAGCAGTTTGGGGGTAGCTTTCTTT.

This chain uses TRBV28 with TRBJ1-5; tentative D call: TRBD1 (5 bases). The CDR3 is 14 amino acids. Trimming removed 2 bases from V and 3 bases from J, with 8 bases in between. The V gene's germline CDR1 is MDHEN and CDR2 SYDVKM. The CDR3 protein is CASSLGGINQPQHF. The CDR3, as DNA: TGTGCCAGCAGTTTAGGGGGTATCAATCAGCCCCAGCATTTT.

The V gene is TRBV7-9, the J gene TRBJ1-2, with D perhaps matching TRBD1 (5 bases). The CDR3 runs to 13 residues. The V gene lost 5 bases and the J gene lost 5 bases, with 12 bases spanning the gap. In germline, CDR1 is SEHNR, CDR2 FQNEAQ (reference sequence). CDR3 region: CASSTGTAYGYTF. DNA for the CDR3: TGTGCCAGCAGCACCGGGACTGCATATGGCTACACCTTC.

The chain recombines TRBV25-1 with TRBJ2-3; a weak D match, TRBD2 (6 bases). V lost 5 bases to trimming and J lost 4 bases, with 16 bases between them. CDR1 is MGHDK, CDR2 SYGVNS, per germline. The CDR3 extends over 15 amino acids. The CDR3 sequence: CASSHFGGVADTQYF. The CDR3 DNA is TGTGCCAGCAGTCATTTCGGGGGTGTGGCAGATACGCAGTATTTT.

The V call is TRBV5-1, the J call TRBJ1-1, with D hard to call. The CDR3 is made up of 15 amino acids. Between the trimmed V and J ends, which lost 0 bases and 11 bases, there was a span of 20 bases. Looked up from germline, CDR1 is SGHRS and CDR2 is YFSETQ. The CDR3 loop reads CASSLDGWEGNGAFF. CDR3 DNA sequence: TGCGCCAGCAGCTTGGATGGCTGGGAGGGTAACGGGGCTTTCTTT.

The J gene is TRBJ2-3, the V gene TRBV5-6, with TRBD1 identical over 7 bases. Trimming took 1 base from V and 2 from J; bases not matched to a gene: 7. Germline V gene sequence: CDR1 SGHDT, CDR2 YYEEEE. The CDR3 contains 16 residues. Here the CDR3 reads CASSLYRGVNTDTQYF. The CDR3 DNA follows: TGTGCCAGCAGCTTGTACAGGGGAGTCAACACAGATACGCAGTATTTT.

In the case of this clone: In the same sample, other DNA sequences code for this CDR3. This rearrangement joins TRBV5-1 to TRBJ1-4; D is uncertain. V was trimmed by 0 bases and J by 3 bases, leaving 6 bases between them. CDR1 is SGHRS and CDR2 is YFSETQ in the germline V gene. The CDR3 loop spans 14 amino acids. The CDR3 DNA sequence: TGCGCCAGCAGCTTGGGCGCAGCTAATGAAAAACTGTTTTTT. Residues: CASSLGAANEKLFF.

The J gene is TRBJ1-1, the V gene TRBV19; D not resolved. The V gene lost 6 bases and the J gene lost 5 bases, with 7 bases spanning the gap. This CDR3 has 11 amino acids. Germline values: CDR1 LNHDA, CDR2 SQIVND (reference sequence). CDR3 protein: CASRLATEAFF. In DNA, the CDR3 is TGTGCCAGTAGATTGGCGACTGAAGCTTTCTTT.

The CDR3 bases are TGTGCCAGCAGCCCCACGGTGGGAGGGGCCTACGAGCAGTACTTC. This sequence encodes CASSPTVGGAYEQYF. This chain joins TRBV11-2 and TRBJ2-7; 7 bases agree with TRBD2. This CDR3 region has 15 residues. V lost 5 bases, J lost 2 bases, and 9 bases stayed unmatched. Per the germline V gene, CDR1 is SGHAT and CDR2 is FQNNGV.

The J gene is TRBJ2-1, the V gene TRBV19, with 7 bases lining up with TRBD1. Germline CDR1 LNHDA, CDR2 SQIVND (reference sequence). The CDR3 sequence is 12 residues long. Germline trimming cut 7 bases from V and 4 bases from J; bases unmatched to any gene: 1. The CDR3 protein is CASKQGYNEQFF. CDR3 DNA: TGTGCCAGTAAACAGGGGTACAATGAGCAGTTCTTC.

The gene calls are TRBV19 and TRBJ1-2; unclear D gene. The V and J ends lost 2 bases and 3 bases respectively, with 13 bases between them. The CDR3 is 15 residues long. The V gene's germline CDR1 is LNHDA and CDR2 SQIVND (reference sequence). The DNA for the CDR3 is TGTGCCAGTAGTATACGAGCGGCGGCAGACTATGGCTACACCTTC. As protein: CASSIRAAADYGYTF.

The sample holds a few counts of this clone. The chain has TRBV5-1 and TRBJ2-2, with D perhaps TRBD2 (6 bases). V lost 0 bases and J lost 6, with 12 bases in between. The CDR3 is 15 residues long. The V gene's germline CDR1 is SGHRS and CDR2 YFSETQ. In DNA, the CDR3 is TGCGCCAGCAGCTTGGGCCCGAGCGGGCCCGGGGAGCTGTTTTTT. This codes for CASSLGPSGPGELFF.

Written as DNA, the CDR3 is TGTGCCAGTAGTCCCGCAGCGGCTAATGAAAAACTGTTTTTT. This sequence encodes CASSPAAANEKLFF. The chain employs TRBV19 and TRBJ1-4, with D unresolved. The CDR3 has 14 amino acids. Trimming left V 5 bases short and J 3 bases short, with 10 bases between. In germline, CDR1 is LNHDA, CDR2 SQIVND (reference sequence).

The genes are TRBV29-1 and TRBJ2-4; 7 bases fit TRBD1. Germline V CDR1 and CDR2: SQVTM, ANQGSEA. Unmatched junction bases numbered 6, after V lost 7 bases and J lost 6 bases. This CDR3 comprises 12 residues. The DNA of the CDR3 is TGCAGCGGCCAGGGGGTGGGAAACATTCAGTACTTC. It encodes CSGQGVGNIQYF.